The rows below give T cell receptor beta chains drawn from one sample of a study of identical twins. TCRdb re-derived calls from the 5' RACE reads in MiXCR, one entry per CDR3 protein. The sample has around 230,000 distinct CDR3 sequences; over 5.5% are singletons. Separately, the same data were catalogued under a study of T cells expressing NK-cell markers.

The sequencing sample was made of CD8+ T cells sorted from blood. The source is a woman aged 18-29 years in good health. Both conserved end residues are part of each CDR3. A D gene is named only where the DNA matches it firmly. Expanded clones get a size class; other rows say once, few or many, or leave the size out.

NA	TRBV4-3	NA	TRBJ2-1	CASSHTRPAPYNEQFF	TGCGCCAGCAGCCACACCCGCCCAGCACCTTACAATGAGCAGTTCTTC
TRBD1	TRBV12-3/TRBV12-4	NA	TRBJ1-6	CASSQGQGNSPLHF	TGTGCCAGCAGTCAAGGACAGGGGAATTCACCCCTCCACTTT
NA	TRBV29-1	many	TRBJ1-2	CSVGDPWGF	TGCAGCGTGGGGGACCCATGGGGCTTC
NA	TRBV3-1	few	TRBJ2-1	CASSSAYSIRGNEQFF	TGTGCCAGCAGCTCTGCCTACTCTATTCGGGGCAATGAGCAGTTCTTC
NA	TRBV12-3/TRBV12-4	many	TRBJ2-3	CASSITDTQYF	TGTGCCAGCAGTATAACAGATACGCAGTATTTT
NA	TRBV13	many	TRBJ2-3	CASSLLKLADYTDTQYF	TGTGCCAGCAGCTTACTGAAATTAGCCGACTACACAGATACGCAGTATTTT
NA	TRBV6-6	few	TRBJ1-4	CASSPDGKLFF	TGTGCCAGCAGCCCAGACGGGAAACTGTTTTTT
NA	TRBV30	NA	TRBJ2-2	CAWTGMNTGELFF	TGTGCCTGGACAGGAATGAACACCGGGGAGCTGTTTTTT
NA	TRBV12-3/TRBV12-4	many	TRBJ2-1	CASSFGVSSYNEQFF	TGTGCCAGCAGTTTCGGGGTGAGCTCCTACAATGAGCAGTTCTTC
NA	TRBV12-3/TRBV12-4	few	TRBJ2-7	CASTPGPGGYEQYF	TGTGCCAGCACCCCGGGCCCAGGGGGGTACGAGCAGTACTTC
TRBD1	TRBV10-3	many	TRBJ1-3	CAISLDRGSGNTIYF	TGTGCCATCAGTCTCGACAGGGGCTCTGGAAACACCATATATTTT
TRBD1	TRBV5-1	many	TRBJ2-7	CASSLDRAYEQYF	TGCGCCAGCAGTTTGGACAGGGCCTACGAGCAGTACTTC
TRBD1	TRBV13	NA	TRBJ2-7	CASSLGTGETYEQYF	TGTGCCAGCAGCTTAGGAACAGGGGAAACCTACGAGCAGTACTTC
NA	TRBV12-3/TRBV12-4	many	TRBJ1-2	CASRQAGRDNYGYTF	TGTGCCAGCAGACAGGCAGGGAGGGATAACTATGGCTACACCTTC
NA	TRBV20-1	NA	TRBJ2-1	CSARGPEGTYNEQFF	TGCAGTGCCCGCGGACCCGAAGGTACCTACAATGAGCAGTTCTTC
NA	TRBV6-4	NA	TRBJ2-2	CASSNTGSGELFF	TGTGCCAGCAGTAACACAGGGTCCGGGGAGCTGTTTTTT
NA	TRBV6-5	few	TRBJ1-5	CASSYLYSNQPQHF	TGTGCCAGCAGTTACTTATATAGCAATCAGCCCCAGCATTTT
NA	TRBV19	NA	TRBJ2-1	CASSKHSSYDEQFF	TGTGCCAGTAGCAAACACTCTAGCTACGATGAGCAGTTCTTC
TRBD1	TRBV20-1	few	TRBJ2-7	CSARQGTGGYEQYF	TGCAGTGCCCGACAAGGGACAGGGGGCTACGAGCAGTACTTC
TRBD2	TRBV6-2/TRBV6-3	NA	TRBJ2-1	CATGLAGGGSYNEQFF	TGTGCCACCGGGCTAGCGGGAGGCGGCTCCTACAATGAGCAGTTCTTC
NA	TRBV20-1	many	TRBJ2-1	CSAVGGANEQFF	TGCAGTGCTGTTGGTGGCGCCAATGAGCAGTTCTTC
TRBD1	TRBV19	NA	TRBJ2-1	CASSLRTGVYEQFF	TGTGCCAGTAGTCTGAGGACAGGGGTCTATGAGCAGTTCTTC
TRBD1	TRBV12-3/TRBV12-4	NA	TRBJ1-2	CASSLEGTGRDGYTF	TGTGCCAGCAGTTTAGAAGGGACAGGGCGAGATGGCTACACCTTC
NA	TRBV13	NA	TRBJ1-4	CASSLKAPEKLFF	TGTGCCAGCAGCTTAAAGGCTCCTGAAAAACTGTTTTTT
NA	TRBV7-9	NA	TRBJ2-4	CASSPSGLQNIQYF	TGTGCCAGCAGCCCGAGCGGGCTCCAAAACATTCAGTACTTC
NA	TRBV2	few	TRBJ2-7	CASSVWEGNEQYF	TGTGCCAGCAGTGTATGGGAAGGCAACGAGCAGTACTTC
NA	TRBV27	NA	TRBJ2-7	CASSFGSHYEQYF	TGTGCCAGCAGTTTTGGATCCCACTACGAGCAGTACTTC
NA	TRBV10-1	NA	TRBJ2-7	CASSDPGRGHEQYF	TGCGCCAGCAGTGACCCGGGCAGGGGCCACGAGCAGTACTTC